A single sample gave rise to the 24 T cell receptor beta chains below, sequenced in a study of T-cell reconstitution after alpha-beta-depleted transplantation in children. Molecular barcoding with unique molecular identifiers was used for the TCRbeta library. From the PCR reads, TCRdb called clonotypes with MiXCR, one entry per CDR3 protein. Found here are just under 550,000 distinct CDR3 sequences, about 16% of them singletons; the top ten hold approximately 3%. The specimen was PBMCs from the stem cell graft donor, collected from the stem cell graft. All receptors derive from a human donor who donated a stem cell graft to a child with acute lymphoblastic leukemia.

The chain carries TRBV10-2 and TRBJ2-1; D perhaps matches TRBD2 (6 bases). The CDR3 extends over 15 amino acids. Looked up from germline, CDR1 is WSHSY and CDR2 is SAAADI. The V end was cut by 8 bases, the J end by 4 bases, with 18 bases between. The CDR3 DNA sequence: TGCGCCAGCCTACCTCCGGGACTTGGATACAATGAGCAGTTCTTC. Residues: CASLPPGLGYNEQFF.

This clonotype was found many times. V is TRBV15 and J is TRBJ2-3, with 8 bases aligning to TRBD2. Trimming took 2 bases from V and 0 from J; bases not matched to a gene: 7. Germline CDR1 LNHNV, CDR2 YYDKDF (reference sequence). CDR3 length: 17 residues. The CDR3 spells CATSRPMTSASTDTQYF. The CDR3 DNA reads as TGTGCCACCAGCAGACCGATGACTAGCGCGAGCACAGATACGCAGTATTTT.

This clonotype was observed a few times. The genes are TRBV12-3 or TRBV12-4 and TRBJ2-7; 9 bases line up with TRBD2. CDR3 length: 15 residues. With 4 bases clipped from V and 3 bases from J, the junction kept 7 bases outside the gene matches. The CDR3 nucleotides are TGTGCCAGCAGTTCCCTGACTAGCGGCTACTACGAGCAGTACTTC. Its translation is CASSSLTSGYYEQYF.

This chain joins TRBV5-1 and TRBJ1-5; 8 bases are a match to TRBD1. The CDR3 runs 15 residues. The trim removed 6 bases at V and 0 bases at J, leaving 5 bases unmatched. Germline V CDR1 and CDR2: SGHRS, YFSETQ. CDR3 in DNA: TGCGCCAGCACCCGGACAGGGATTAGCAATCAGCCCCAGCATTTT. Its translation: CASTRTGISNQPQHF.

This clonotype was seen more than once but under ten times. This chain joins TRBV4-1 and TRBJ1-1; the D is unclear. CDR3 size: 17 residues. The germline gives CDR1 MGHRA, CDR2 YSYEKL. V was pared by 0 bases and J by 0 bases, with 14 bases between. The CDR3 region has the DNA TGCGCCAGCAGCCAAGAGGTTTTCGGAGTAATGAACACTGAAGCTTTCTTT. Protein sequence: CASSQEVFGVMNTEAFF.

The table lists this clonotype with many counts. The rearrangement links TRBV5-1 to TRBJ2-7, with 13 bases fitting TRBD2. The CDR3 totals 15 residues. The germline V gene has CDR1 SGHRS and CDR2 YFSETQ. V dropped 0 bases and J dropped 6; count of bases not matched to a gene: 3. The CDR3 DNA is TGCGCCAGCAGCTTGGGACTAGCGGGAGGCTCCGAGCAGTACTTC. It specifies CASSLGLAGGSEQYF. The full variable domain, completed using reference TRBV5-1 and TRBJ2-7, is KAGVTQTPRYLIKTRGQQVTLSCSPISGHRSVSWYQQTPGQGLQFLFEYFSETQRNKGNFPGRFSGRQFSNSRSEMNVSTLELGDSALYLCASSLGLAGGSEQYFGPGTRLTVT.

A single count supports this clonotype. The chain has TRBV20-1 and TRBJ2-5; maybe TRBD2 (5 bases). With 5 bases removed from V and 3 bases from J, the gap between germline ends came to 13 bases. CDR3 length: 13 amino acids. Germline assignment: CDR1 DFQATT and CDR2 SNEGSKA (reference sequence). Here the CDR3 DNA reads TGCAGTGCTGTTAGTCTCGGGGAAGAGACCCAGTACTTC. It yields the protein CSAVSLGEETQYF.

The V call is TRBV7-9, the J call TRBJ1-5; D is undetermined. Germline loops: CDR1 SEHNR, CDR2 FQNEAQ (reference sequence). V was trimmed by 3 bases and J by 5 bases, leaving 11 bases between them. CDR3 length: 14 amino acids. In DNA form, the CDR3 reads TGTGCCAGCAGCTTTGGGTCTTTGTATCAGCCCCAGCATTTT. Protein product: CASSFGSLYQPQHF. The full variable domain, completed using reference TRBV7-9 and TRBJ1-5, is DTGVSQNPRHKITKRGQNVTFRCDPISEHNRLYWYRQTLGQGPEFLTYFQNEAQLEKSRLLSDRFSAERPKGSFSTLEIQRTEQGDSAMYLCASSFGSLYQPQHFGDGTRLSIL.

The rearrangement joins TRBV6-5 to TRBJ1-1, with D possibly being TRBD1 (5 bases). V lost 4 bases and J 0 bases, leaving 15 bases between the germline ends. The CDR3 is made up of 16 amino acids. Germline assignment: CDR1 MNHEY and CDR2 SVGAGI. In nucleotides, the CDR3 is TGTGCCAGCAGTTTAGTGACCGGGACCTTGAACACTGAAGCTTTCTTT. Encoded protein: CASSLVTGTLNTEAFF.

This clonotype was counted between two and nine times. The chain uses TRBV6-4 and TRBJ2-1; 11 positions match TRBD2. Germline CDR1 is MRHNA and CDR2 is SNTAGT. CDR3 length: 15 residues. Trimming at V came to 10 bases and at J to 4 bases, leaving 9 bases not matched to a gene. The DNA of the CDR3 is TGTGCCACCAAACCTACTAGCGGGAGTTACAATGAGCAGTTCTTC. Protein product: CATKPTSGSYNEQFF.

The CDR3 nucleotides read TGCGCCAGCAGCTTGGCGGAAAGGGTTTCCGAGCAGTACTTC. Protein product: CASSLAERVSEQYF. The chain couples TRBV5-1 to TRBJ2-7; no clear D gene. V lost 0 bases and J 6 bases, leaving 13 bases between the germline ends. Germline CDR1 SGHRS, CDR2 YFSETQ. There are 14 residues in the CDR3.

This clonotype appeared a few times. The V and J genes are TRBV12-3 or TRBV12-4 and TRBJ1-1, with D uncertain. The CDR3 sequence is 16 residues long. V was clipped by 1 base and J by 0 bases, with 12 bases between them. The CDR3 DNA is TGTGCCAGCAGTTTAGGTGGGTTCGAGTTGAACACTGAAGCTTTCTTT. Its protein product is CASSLGGFELNTEAFF.

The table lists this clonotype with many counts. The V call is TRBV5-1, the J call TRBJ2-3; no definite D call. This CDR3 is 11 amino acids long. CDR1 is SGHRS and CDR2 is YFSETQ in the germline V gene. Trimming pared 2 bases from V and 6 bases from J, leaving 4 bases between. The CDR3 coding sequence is TGCGCCAGCAGCTTATCTGATACGCAGTATTTT. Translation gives CASSLSDTQYF.

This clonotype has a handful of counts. The DNA of the CDR3 is TGTGCCACCAGCAGAGAGCGGTCCGGAGGAGCCGAGCAGTACTTC. Translation gives CATSRERSGGAEQYF. The rearrangement links TRBV15 to TRBJ2-7; a weak D match, TRBD2 (5 bases). The CDR3 runs to 15 residues. Deletions cut 0 bases from V and 6 bases from J, with 15 bases between. The germline V gene has CDR1 LNHNV and CDR2 YYDKDF (reference sequence). Full variable domain (missing parts from reference TRBV15 and TRBJ2-7): DAMVIQNPRYQVTQFGKPVTLSCSQTLNHNVMYWYQQKSSQAPKLLFHYYDKDFNNEADTPDNFQSRRPNTSFCFLDIRSPGLGDTAMYLCATSRERSGGAEQYFGPGTRLTVT.

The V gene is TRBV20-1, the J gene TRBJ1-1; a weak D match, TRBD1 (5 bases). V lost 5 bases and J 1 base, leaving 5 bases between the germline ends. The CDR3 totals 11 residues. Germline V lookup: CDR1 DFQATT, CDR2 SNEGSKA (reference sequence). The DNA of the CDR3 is TGCAGTGCTGGGGGGAACACTGAAGCTTTCTTT. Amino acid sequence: CSAGGNTEAFF.

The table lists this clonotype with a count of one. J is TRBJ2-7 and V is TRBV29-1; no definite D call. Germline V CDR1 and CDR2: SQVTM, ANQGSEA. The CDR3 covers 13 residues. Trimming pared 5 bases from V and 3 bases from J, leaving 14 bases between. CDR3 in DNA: TGCAGCGTTTTAAGACACCAGAACTACGAGCAGTACTTC. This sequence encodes CSVLRHQNYEQYF.

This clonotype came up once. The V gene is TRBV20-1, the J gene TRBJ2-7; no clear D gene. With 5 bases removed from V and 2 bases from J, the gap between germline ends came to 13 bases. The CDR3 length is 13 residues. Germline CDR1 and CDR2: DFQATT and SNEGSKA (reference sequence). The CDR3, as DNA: TGCAGTGCTCGAGTCAGCGCTACCTACGAGCAGTACTTC. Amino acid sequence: CSARVSATYEQYF.

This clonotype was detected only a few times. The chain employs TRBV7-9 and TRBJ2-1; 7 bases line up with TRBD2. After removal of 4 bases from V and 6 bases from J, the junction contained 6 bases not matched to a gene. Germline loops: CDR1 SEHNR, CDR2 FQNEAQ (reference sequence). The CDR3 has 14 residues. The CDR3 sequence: CASSSLADPNEQFF. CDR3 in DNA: TGTGCCAGCAGCTCTCTAGCGGACCCCAATGAGCAGTTCTTC.

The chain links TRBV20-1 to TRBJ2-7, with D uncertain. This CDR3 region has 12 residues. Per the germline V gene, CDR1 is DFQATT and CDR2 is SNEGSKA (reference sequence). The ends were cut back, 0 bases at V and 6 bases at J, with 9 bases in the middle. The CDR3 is CSARDTGFEQYF. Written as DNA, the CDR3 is TGCAGTGCTAGAGATACGGGCTTCGAGCAGTACTTC.

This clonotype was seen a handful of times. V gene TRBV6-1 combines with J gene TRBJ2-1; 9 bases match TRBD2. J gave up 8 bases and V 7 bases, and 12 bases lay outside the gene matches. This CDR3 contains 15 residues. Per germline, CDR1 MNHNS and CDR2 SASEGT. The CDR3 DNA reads TGTGCCAGCACAATTAGCGGGAGTGTGGGTCATGAGCAGTTCTTC. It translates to CASTISGSVGHEQFF.

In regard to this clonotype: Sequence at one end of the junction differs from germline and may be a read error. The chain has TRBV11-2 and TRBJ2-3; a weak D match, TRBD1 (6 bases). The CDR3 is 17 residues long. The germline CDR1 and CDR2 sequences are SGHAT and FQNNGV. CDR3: CASSLKGEQYGTDTQYF. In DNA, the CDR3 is TGTGCCAGCAGCTTAAAGGGGGAGCAGTATGGCACAGATACGCAGTATTTC. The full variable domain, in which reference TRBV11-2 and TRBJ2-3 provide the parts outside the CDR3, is EAGVAQSPRYKIIEKRQSVAFWCNPISGHATLYWYQQILGQGPKLLIQFQNNGVVDDSQLPKDRFSAERLKGVDSTLKIQPAKLEDSAVYLCASSLKGEQYGTDTQYFGPGTRLTVL.

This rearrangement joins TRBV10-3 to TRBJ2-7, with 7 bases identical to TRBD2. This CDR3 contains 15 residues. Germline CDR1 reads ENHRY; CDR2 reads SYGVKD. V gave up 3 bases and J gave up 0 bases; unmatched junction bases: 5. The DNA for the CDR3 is TGTGCCATCAGTGACCGCGGGACTATCTCCTACGAGCAGTACTTC. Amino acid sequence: CAISDRGTISYEQYF.

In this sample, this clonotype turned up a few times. This CDR3 reads CSARTGARNEQFF. The CDR3 DNA follows: TGCAGTGCAAGGACAGGGGCCCGCAATGAGCAGTTCTTC. The V and J genes are TRBV20-1 and TRBJ2-1; 9 positions match TRBD1. The CDR3 spans 13 residues. Per germline, CDR1 DFQATT and CDR2 SNEGSKA (reference sequence). The trim removed 6 bases at V and 6 bases at J, leaving 6 bases unmatched.

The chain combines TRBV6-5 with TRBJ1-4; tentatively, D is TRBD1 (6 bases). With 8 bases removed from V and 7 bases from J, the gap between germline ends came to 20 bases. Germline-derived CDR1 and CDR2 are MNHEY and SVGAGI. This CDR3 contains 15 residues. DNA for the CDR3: TGTGCCAGCGGTTCACCTAGGGGGGGGAGTGAAAAACTGTTTTTT. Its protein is CASGSPRGGSEKLFF.